This T cell receptor (beta chain) stems from a study of PD-L1 blockade in urothelial cancer. About the research overall: Analysis of the blood was performed 3 weeks (second dose) and 6 weeks after treatment start.

The sample's time point: pretreatment peripheral blood. Each patient's cancer was a locally advanced or metastatic urothelial carcinoma. Between 1 and 8 samples per patient were obtained, pretreatment and on-treatment. Repertoires were generated with immunoSEQ multiplex PCR, while TCRdb's copy carries only in-frame clones and drops some. This table holds tens of thousands of clones, about four fifths found once. Trimming shortened V by 4 bases and J by 7 bases, and 16 bases separated the two germline ends. Per the germline V gene, CDR1 is MNHEY and CDR2 is SMNVEV (reference sequence). This CDR3 contains 15 residues.

Here the sequenced sample was PBMCs, taken around atezolizumab (anti-PD-L1) treatment. This receptor was obtained from a man in his sixties with urothelial cancer. V gene TRBV27 combines with J gene TRBJ2-2, with a tentative D call TRBD2 (7 bases). CDR3 in DNA: TGTGCCAGCAGTTCGTGGGCAGGGGAGGGCGGGGAGCTGTTTTTT. This codes for CASSSWAGEGGELFF.